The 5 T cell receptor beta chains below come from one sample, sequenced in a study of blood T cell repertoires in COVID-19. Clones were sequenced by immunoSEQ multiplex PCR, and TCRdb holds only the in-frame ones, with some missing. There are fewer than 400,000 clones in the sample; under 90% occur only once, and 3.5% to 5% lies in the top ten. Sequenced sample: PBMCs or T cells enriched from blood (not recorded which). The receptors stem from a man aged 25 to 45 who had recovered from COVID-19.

The CDR3 reads CASRLAGGHSYEQYF. The CDR3 bases are TGTGCCAGTAGGCTAGCGGGAGGTCACTCCTACGAGCAGTACTTC. This chain links TRBV19 with TRBJ2-7; 11 bases are shared with TRBD2. The CDR3 sequence is 15 residues long. V was clipped by 6 bases and J by 0 bases; unmatched bases: 4. Per germline, CDR1 LNHDA and CDR2 SQIVND (reference sequence).

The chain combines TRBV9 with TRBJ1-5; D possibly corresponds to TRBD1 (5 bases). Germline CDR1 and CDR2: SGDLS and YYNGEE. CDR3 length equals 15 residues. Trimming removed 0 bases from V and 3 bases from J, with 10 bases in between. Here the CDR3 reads CASSVGQGLNQPQHF. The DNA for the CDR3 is TGTGCCAGCAGCGTAGGGCAGGGACTCAATCAGCCCCAGCATTTT.

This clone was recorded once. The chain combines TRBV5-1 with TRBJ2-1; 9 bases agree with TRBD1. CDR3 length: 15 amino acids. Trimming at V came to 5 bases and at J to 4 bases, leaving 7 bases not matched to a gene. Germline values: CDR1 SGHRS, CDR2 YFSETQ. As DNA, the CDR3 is TGCGCCAGCAGGGACCGGGACAGGGCTTACAATGAGCAGTTCTTC. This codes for CASRDRDRAYNEQFF.

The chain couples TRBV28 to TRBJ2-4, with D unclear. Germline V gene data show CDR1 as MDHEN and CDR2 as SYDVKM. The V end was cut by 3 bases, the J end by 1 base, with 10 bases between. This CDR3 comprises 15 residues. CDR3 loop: CASSFAGLAKNIQYF. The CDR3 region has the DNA TGTGCCAGCAGTTTTGCTGGGCTGGCCAAAAACATTCAGTACTTC. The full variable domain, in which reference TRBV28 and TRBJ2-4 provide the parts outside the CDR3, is DVKVTQSSRYLVKRTGEKVFLECVQDMDHENMFWYRQDPGLGLRLIYFSYDVKMKEKGDIPEGYSVSREKKERFSLILESASTNQTSMYLCASSFAGLAKNIQYFGAGTRLSVL.

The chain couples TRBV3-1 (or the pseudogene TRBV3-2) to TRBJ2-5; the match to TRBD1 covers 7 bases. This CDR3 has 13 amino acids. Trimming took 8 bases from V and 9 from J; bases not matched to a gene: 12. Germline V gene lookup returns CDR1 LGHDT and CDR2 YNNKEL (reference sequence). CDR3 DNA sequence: TGTGCCAGCCTGGGACAGCCGATTGAGGCCCAGTACTTC. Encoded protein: CASLGQPIEAQYF.